Given below is one TCR beta chain in context. The entry originates in a study of blood T cell repertoires in COVID-19. Across the whole study: The origin of the acute and convalescent COVID-19 samples was the United States, Italy and Spain.

Clones were read by immunoSEQ multiplex PCR, and TCRdb kept only the in-frame ones, dropping some. The table shows about 220,000 clones, with 65% to 90% occurring only once. This TCR came from a man in his forties or fifties with active or convalescent COVID-19. Input material: peripheral blood.

This chain's CDR3 is CASSQEVWSSSGGAVYGELFF. The DNA for the CDR3 is TGTGCCAGCAGCCAAGAAGTCTGGTCGTCTAGCGGGGGGGCCGTATACGGGGAGCTGTTTTTT. The rearrangement uses TRBV3-1 (or the pseudogene TRBV3-2) and TRBJ2-2; 12 bases line up with TRBD2. From germline, CDR1 is LGHDT and CDR2 YNNKEL (reference sequence). The ends lost 0 bases at V and 7 bases at J; junction bases unmatched: 18. The CDR3 runs 21 residues.